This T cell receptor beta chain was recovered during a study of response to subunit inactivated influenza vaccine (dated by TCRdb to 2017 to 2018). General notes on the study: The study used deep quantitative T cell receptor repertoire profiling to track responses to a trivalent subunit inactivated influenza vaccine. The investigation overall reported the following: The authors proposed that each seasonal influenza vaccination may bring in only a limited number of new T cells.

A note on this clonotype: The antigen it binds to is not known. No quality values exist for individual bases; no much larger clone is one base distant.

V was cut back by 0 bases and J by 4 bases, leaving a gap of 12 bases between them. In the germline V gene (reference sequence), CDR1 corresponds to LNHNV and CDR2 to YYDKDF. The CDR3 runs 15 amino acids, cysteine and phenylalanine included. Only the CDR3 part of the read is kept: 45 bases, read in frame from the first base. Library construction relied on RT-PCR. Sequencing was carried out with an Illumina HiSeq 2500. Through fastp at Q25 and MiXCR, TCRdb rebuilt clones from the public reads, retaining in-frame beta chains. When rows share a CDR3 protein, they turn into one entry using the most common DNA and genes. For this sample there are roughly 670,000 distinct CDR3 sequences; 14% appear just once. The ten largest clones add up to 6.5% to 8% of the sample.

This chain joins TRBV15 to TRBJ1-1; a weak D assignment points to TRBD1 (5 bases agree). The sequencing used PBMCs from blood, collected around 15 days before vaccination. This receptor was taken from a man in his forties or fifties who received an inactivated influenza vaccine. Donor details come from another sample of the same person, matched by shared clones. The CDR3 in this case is CATSRDSAGTTEAFF. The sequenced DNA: TGTGCCACCAGCAGAGATTCGGCAGGGACCACTGAAGCTTTCTTT.